Here is one T cell receptor (beta chain) with its context. Antigen specificity is unknown. This entry belongs to a study of cytomegalovirus exposure and HLA in healthy donors. Overall study context: Drawn from HLA-typed donors, tens of millions of unique TCRs were held in an early data release.

The V end lost 0 bases, the J end lost 2 bases, and 11 bases lay between the germline ends. Germline V gene sequence: CDR1 SGDLS, CDR2 YYNGEE. The CDR3 has 16 residues. Study-level points and caveats: CMV serostatus was the only recorded immune exposure for donors.

The primer mix had 60 Vbeta and 13 Jbeta primers. Method: immunoSEQ multiplex PCR; TCRdb's copy keeps in-frame clones and lacks some. The sample includes under 150,000 clones, 70% to 80% of them seen just once. The sample taken for sequencing was PBMCs. This clonotype was obtained from a man aged 45-65 years in good health and CMV-seronegative. The chain is built from TRBV9 and TRBJ2-2; D ambiguous. CDR3 region: CASSVVSRGNTGELFF. CDR3 DNA: TGTGCCAGCAGCGTAGTATCGCGCGGAAACACCGGGGAGCTGTTTTTT.